The 2 T cell receptor beta chains presented below share a single source sample, sequenced in a study of spatial heterogeneity in lung cancer (dated by TCRdb to 2018 to 2020). The method behind the library was 5' RACE. Sequencing instrument: NextSeq 500. Using fastp trimming at Q25 and MiXCR clonotype assembly, TCRdb reanalyzed the public sequencing data and kept in-frame beta chains. Each CDR3 protein appears once, grouped with its most common genes and DNA. The table for this sample lists tens of thousands of distinct CDR3 sequences; 12% of them were counted only once. The top ten clonotypes cover roughly 40% of the sample. Taken with the paper, the label for time point translates to: sample taken at primary tumor resection. TCR sequencing used whole RNA extracted from tumor and nontumor lung tissue, or from cryopreserved PBMC samples, without cell sorting. The specimen comprised PBMCs, sampled at surgery. The receptors stem from a female donor with early-stage non-small cell lung cancer.

The rearrangement joins TRBV27 to TRBJ2-2; D might be TRBD2 (7 bases). The CDR3 loop spans 16 amino acids. V was shortened by 5 bases and J by 2 bases, with 15 bases between the two germline ends. Per germline, CDR1 MNHEY and CDR2 SMNVEV (reference sequence). CDR3 region: CASSPWGGYNTGELFF. CDR3 sequence (DNA): TGTGCCAGCAGTCCCTGGGGGGGCTATAACACCGGGGAGCTGTTTTTT.

At least ten counts were recorded for this clonotype. The V and J genes are TRBV13 and TRBJ1-2, with a possible D match to TRBD1 (6 bases). The V and J ends lost 5 bases and 3 bases respectively, with 13 bases between them. Germline values: CDR1 PRHDT, CDR2 FYEKMQ (reference sequence). This CDR3 is 14 amino acids long. This chain's CDR3 is CASSRWTADYGYTF. The CDR3 nucleotides are TGTGCCAGCAGCCGGTGGACAGCAGACTATGGCTACACCTTC.